The 19 T cell receptor beta chains reported below all come from one sample, sequenced in a study of T-cell memory formation after mild COVID-19. A single record per CDR3 protein comes from TCRdb applying MiXCR to the 5' RACE reads. This table has a few hundred thousand distinct CDR3 sequences, roughly 10% appearing once. Input material: PBMCs or a T cell subset sorted from them (not recorded which). The receptors come from a man aged 18 to 29 who had mild COVID-19 (a few samples of this study predate the infection). Cell type and time point are not known.

The V and J genes are TRBV5-1 and TRBJ2-3, with D perhaps matching TRBD1 or TRBD2 (5 bases each). This CDR3 region has 15 residues. Germline loops: CDR1 SGHRS, CDR2 YFSETQ. The germline V and J ends were trimmed by 4 bases and 4 bases, with 16 bases remaining between them. The CDR3 loop reads CASSADFLGPDTQYF. CDR3 nucleotides: TGCGCCAGCAGCGCGGACTTCTTGGGGCCAGATACGCAGTATTTT.

This sequence joins TRBV6-5 and TRBJ1-2; possible D gene TRBD1, 6 bases. This CDR3 has 16 residues. From germline, CDR1 is MNHEY and CDR2 SVGAGI. V lost 6 bases and J lost 0, with 17 bases in between. CDR3 region: CASSFRRQAPNYGYTF. The CDR3 DNA reads as TGTGCCAGCAGCTTTCGTAGACAGGCCCCTAACTATGGCTACACCTTC.

This clonotype was detected a few times. The chain joins TRBV6-5 to TRBJ1-2, with D hard to call. Trimming pared 0 bases from V and 4 bases from J, leaving 12 bases between. CDR1 is MNHEY and CDR2 is SVGAGI in the germline V gene. The CDR3 spans 15 residues. The CDR3 sequence: CASSYSNSALYGYTF. The CDR3 DNA reads as TGTGCCAGCAGTTACTCGAACAGCGCTCTCTATGGCTACACCTTC.

This clonotype has a handful of counts. The chain combines TRBV6-1 with TRBJ2-5; D remains ambiguous. V was cut by 6 bases and J by 5 bases, with 19 bases left in between. CDR3 size: 15 residues. CDR1 MNHNS and CDR2 SASEGT come from the germline V gene. CDR3 sequence reads: CASSRTRSDTETQYF. CDR3 in DNA: TGTGCCAGCAGCCGAACGCGCTCCGATACGGAGACCCAGTACTTC.

This clonotype was counted at least ten times. The rearrangement uses TRBV20-1 and TRBJ2-1, with 8 bases matching TRBD2. Per germline, CDR1 DFQATT and CDR2 SNEGSKA (reference sequence). V lost 0 bases to trimming and J lost 2 bases; unmatched junction nucleotides: 3. The CDR3 runs to 15 residues. The CDR3 reads CSARDAAGAYNEQFF. CDR3 DNA sequence: TGCAGTGCTAGAGACGCAGCGGGGGCCTACAATGAGCAGTTCTTC.

This clonotype has only a few counts. This CDR3 reads CASSVQGTAPLHF. The CDR3 DNA sequence: TGTGCCAGCAGCGTTCAGGGAACGGCACCCCTCCACTTT. The chain joins TRBV9 to TRBJ1-6; perhaps TRBD1 as D (5 bases). CDR1 and CDR2 from the germline V gene are SGDLS and YYNGEE. This CDR3 comprises 13 residues. Deletions cut 2 bases from V and 11 bases from J, with 11 bases between.

Ten or more counts support this clonotype. This chain connects TRBV28 to TRBJ2-2; maybe TRBD2 (5 bases). CDR1 and CDR2 (germline): MDHEN, SYDVKM. The CDR3 is 16 amino acids. The V end lost 3 bases, the J end lost 5 bases, and 16 bases lay between the germline ends. The DNA of the CDR3 is TGTGCCAGCAGTTTTGGACTCTCAATGGGGACCGGGGAGCTGTTTTTT. Its translation is CASSFGLSMGTGELFF.

This clonotype was counted between two and nine times. This chain uses TRBV11-2 with TRBJ2-7; 7 positions agree with TRBD1. This CDR3 is 15 amino acids long. The junction had 12 bases not matched to a gene; V was cut back by 5 bases and J by 5 bases. Germline CDR1 reads SGHAT; CDR2 reads FQNNGV. For the CDR3, the DNA is TGTGCCAGCAGCCCGCACCACGACAGGGACAACGAGCAGTACTTC. Protein product: CASSPHHDRDNEQYF.

This clonotype was seen more than once but under ten times. The chain links TRBV7-6 to TRBJ1-6, with 7 bases identical to TRBD1. CDR1 SGHVS and CDR2 FNYEAQ come from the germline V gene. V trimming: 5 bases; J trimming: 9 bases; junction bases outside the gene matches: 4. CDR3 length: 13 residues. Here the CDR3 reads CASSQGQSSPLHF. In DNA, the CDR3 is TGTGCCAGCAGCCAGGGACAGTCTTCACCCCTCCACTTT.

This clonotype was counted between two and nine times. The rearrangement uses TRBV6-5 and TRBJ1-4; D gene ambiguous. Germline V lookup: CDR1 MNHEY, CDR2 SVGAGI. The CDR3 runs to 16 residues. V lost 0 bases to trimming and J lost 5 bases, with 13 bases between them. CDR3 residues: CASSYSKAIANEKLFF. CDR3 in DNA: TGTGCCAGCAGTTACTCGAAGGCCATAGCGAATGAAAAACTGTTTTTT.

This clonotype was counted a few times. This chain connects TRBV5-1 to TRBJ2-7; 8 bases line up with TRBD1. Germline loops: CDR1 SGHRS, CDR2 YFSETQ. The trim removed 4 bases at V and 6 bases at J, leaving 3 bases unmatched. The CDR3 contains 12 residues. The CDR3 protein is CASSQGQGEQYF. Here the CDR3 DNA reads TGCGCCAGCAGCCAAGGACAGGGCGAGCAGTACTTC.

There are many counts of this clonotype. The chain carries TRBV7-2 and TRBJ2-1; TRBD2 matches 11 bases. V was pared by 4 bases and J by 7 bases, with 9 bases of the junction left unmatched. The CDR3 sequence is 16 residues long. CDR1 and CDR2 from the germline V gene are SGHTA and FQGNSA. Here the CDR3 reads CASSSSASGGWNEQFF. CDR3 coding DNA: TGTGCCAGCAGCTCCTCCGCTAGCGGGGGGTGGAATGAGCAGTTCTTC.

In its sample, this clonotype was seen many times. The rearrangement uses TRBV12-3 or TRBV12-4 and TRBJ2-5; D gene uncertain. CDR3 size: 13 residues. Trimming took off 3 bases at V and 5 bases at J, with 10 bases between the two ends. CDR3: CASSLSLGETQYF. CDR3 sequence (DNA): TGTGCCAGCAGTTTGAGCCTTGGTGAGACCCAGTACTTC.

This clonotype has ten or more counts. The V gene is TRBV7-2, the J gene TRBJ1-5, with D uncertain. Germline CDR1 is SGHTA and CDR2 is FQGNSA. Between the trimmed V and J ends, which lost 2 bases and 7 bases, there was a span of 12 bases. The CDR3 extends over 14 amino acids. This chain's CDR3 is CASSLSRGEQPQHF. Here the CDR3 DNA reads TGTGCCAGCAGCTTATCCCGGGGTGAACAGCCCCAGCATTTT.

Ten or more counts support this clonotype. The J gene is TRBJ2-7, the V gene TRBV20-1, with 7 bases identical to TRBD1. Germline assignment: CDR1 DFQATT and CDR2 SNEGSKA (reference sequence). The CDR3 totals 14 residues. With V trimmed by 5 bases and J by 1 base, 8 bases remained unmatched. The CDR3 DNA reads as TGCAGTGCTGGAAGACAGGGAGCGTCCTACGAGCAGTACTTC. Translation: CSAGRQGASYEQYF.

This clonotype was counted only a few times. The chain uses TRBV20-1 and TRBJ2-5; TRBD2 aligns across 10 bases. This CDR3 spans 13 amino acids. Germline-derived CDR1 and CDR2 are DFQATT and SNEGSKA (reference sequence). In nucleotides, the CDR3 is TGCAGGGGAGGACTAGCGGTACAAGAGACCCAGTACTTC. This translates into CRGGLAVQETQYF.

The chain employs TRBV28 and TRBJ2-1; D might be TRBD2 (6 bases). The V gene's germline CDR1 is MDHEN and CDR2 SYDVKM. With 5 bases removed from V and 10 bases from J, the gap between germline ends came to 15 bases. This CDR3 has 13 residues. The CDR3 reads CASSSPPGGEQFF. In nucleotides, the CDR3 is TGTGCCAGCAGTAGTCCTCCCGGGGGAGAGCAGTTCTTC.

This clonotype was picked up a small number of times. An end of the junction differs from the germline gene, which may be a read error. The chain links TRBV2 to TRBJ1-2, with 7 positions matching TRBD1. Germline V gene data show CDR1 as SNHLY and CDR2 as FYNNEI. The CDR3 runs to 12 residues. The DNA of the CDR3 is TGTGCCAGCAGGCTCCCGGGACAGCTACTATCCTTC. This translates into CASRLPGQLLSF.

There are many counts of this clonotype. The chain uses TRBV5-1 and TRBJ1-1; no clear D. V was shortened by 0 bases and J by 7 bases, with 7 bases between the two germline ends. CDR1 and CDR2 from the germline V gene are SGHRS and YFSETQ. The length of the CDR3 is 12 residues. The DNA for the CDR3 is TGCGCCAGCAGCTTGGGGGAGAGTGAAGCTTTCTTT. Translation gives CASSLGESEAFF.